This is a list of T cell receptor beta chains from one sample in a study of CD8 T cells in Susac syndrome. Using its own MiXCR run on the immunoSEQ multiplex PCR reads, TCRdb lists one record per CDR3 protein. The sample holds about 180,000 distinct CDR3 sequences, about 93% seen once. The sample taken for sequencing was CD4+ T cells from PBMCs. The receptor source for this set is a human donor with Susac syndrome. CDR3s include the opening cysteine and the closing phenylalanine or tryptophan. The D gene is left open where the match is weak. Expanded clones are given a class, and other clones once, few, many or no size at all.

CDR3 length	J gene	D gene	V gene	clone size	CDR3 protein	CDR3 DNA
13	TRBJ2-7	TRBD1	TRBV29-1	NA	CSVTGTDPYEQYF	TGCAGCGTTACCGGGACAGACCCCTACGAGCAGTACTTC
17	TRBJ2-6	TRBD1	TRBV5-1	NA	CASSLDRGVDGANVLTF	TGCGCCAGCAGCTTGGACAGGGGGGTGGATGGGGCCAACGTCCTGACTTTC
16	TRBJ1-5	TRBD1	TRBV4-2	NA	CASSETGTGIGQPQHF	TGTGCCAGCAGCGAGACCGGGACAGGGATCGGTCAGCCCCAGCATTTT
14	TRBJ2-7	NA	TRBV6-2/TRBV6-3	once	CASYLTRTWVGQYF	TGTGCCAGCTATTTAACTCGGACCTGGGTTGGGCAGTACTTC
13	TRBJ1-3	NA	TRBV10-3	NA	CAISSNRANTIYF	TGTGCCATCAGTTCGAACAGGGCGAACACCATATATTTT
12	TRBJ1-2	NA	TRBV30	few	CAGGFGRSGYTF	TGTGCCGGGGGATTCGGTAGGTCTGGCTACACCTTC
13	TRBJ2-1	NA	TRBV7-6	NA	CASSLGRAGGEVF	TGTGCCAGCAGCTTAGGAAGAGCCGGCGGGGAGGTCTTC
14	TRBJ2-7	NA	TRBV21-1	NA	CASSKAECTSGQYF	TGTGCCAGCAGCAAAGCGGAATGTACGTCTGGGCAGTACTTC
15	TRBJ2-7	NA	TRBV2	NA	CASTTEAILFYEQYF	TGTGCCAGCACTACGGAGGCAATTTTGTTCTACGAGCAGTACTTC
16	TRBJ2-7	NA	TRBV12-5	NA	CASGLVLRGRTYEQYF	TGTGCTAGTGGTTTGGTACTTCGGGGCAGAACCTACGAGCAGTACTTC
18	TRBJ1-4	TRBD1	TRBV12-3/TRBV12-4	NA	CASSFSAAGGRRGEKLFF	TGTGCCAGCAGTTTCTCCGCGGCAGGGGGGAGGAGGGGTGAAAAACTGTTTTTT
15	TRBJ1-2	TRBD1	TRBV5-4	NA	CASREGTGPHYGYTF	TGTGCCAGCAGGGAAGGGACAGGGCCCCACTATGGCTACACCTTC
16	TRBJ2-1	NA	TRBV30	NA	CAWSVPGSSSYNEQFF	TGTGCCTGGAGTGTGCCGGGGAGCAGCTCCTACAATGAGCAGTTCTTC
14	TRBJ2-1	NA	TRBV7-8	once	CASSSIRAYNEQFF	TGTGCCAGCAGCTCAATCAGAGCCTACAATGAGCAGTTCTTC
14	TRBJ1-5	TRBD1	TRBV7-9	NA	CASSSDRTNQPQHF	TGTGCCAGCAGCTCGGACAGGACCAATCAGCCCCAGCATTTT
14	TRBJ1-2	TRBD1	TRBV13	NA	CASSQGQGVYGYTF	TGTGCCAGCAGTCAAGGACAGGGGGTTTATGGCTACACCTTC
11	TRBJ2-7	NA	TRBV28	NA	CASSSPGRQYF	TGTGCCAGCAGTTCCCCAGGGAGACAGTACTTC
12	TRBJ2-7	TRBD2	TRBV28	NA	CASSFRSGRYGF	TGTGCCAGCAGTTTCAGGAGCGGGAGGTATGGCTTC
14	TRBJ2-1	NA	TRBV6-5	NA	CASSLRAPHREQFF	TGTGCCAGCAGCTTACGGGCCCCCCATCGGGAGCAGTTCTTC
16	TRBJ2-6	NA	TRBV2	NA	CASSDSIRSGANVLTF	TGTGCCAGCAGTGATAGTATAAGATCTGGGGCCAACGTCCTGACTTTC
13	TRBJ2-5	NA	TRBV15	NA	CATSRAYQETQYF	TGTGCCACCAGCAGAGCCTACCAAGAGACCCAGTACTTC